This TCR beta chain was identified during a study of identical twins. This clonotype was counted only a few times. The antigen remains unidentified. TCRdb reprocessed the 5' RACE reads via MiXCR and lists one record per CDR3 protein. The sample consists of fewer than 650,000 distinct CDR3 sequences, around a tenth of them appearing once. Study observations and caveats: The abundant beta clonotypes from cord blood had fewer insertions, and memory repertoires had none of this.

Germline CDR1 is LGHDT and CDR2 is YNNKEL (reference sequence). The CDR3 runs 15 residues. J lost 4 bases, V lost 8 bases, and 13 bases had no gene match. These data also formed part of another study, on yellow fever vaccine responses in identical twins.

Sample: PBMCs. The gene calls are TRBV3-1 and TRBJ2-5; 7 bases match TRBD1. The sequence was collected from a woman aged 18 to 35 in good health. CDR3 region: CASATTRQGGETQYF. The CDR3 region has the DNA TGTGCCAGCGCCACTACCAGACAGGGTGGAGAGACCCAGTACTTC.